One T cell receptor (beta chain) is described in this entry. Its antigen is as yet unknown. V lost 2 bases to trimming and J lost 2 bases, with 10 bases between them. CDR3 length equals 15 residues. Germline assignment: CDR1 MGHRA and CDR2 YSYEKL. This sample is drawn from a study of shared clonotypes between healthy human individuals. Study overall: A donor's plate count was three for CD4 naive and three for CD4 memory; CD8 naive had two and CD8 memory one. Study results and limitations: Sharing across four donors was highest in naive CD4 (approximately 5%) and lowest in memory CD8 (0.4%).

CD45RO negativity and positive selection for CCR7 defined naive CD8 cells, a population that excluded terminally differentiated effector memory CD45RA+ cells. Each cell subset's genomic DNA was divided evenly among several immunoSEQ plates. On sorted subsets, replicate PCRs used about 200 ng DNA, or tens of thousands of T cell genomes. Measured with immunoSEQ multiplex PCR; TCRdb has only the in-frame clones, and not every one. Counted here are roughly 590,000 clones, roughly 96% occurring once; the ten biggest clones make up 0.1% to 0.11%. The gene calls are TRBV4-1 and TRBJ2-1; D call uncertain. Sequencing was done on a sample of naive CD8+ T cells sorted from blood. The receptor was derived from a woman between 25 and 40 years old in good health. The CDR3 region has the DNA TGCGCCAGCAGCCAAATCGGGCCAACCTACAATGAGCAGTTCTTC. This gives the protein CASSQIGPTYNEQFF.